This T cell receptor (beta chain) was retrieved from a study of CD8 T cells in Susac syndrome. Study in general: Patients with Susac syndrome were therapy-naive, on corticosteroids, or on intravenous immunoglobulin alone at blood draw.

With random hexamers, reverse transcription was performed on about 0.5 to 1 ug of RNA. MiXCR was run by TCRdb on the immunoSEQ multiplex PCR reads, yielding one entry per CDR3 protein. Among around 100,000 distinct CDR3 sequences listed, about 95% were seen once. Deletions cut 3 bases from V and 0 bases from J, with 14 bases between. In germline, CDR1 is SQVTM, CDR2 ANQGSEA. The CDR3 consists of 16 residues. The TCR was taken from a human donor with Susac syndrome. Sequencing input: CD8+ T cells from PBMCs. The chain is built from TRBV29-1 and TRBJ2-2, with D hard to call. The DNA for the CDR3 is TGCAGCGTTGACAGGCCGGGCGCTTCGAACACCGGGGAGCTGTTTTTT. Translation gives CSVDRPGASNTGELFF.